This is a list of T cell receptor beta chains from one sample in a study of blood T cell repertoires in COVID-19. Here immunoSEQ multiplex PCR was the method, and the copy in TCRdb shows in-frame clones only, minus some. The profile shows a few hundred thousand clones, around 82% of them singletons. The sequencing input was PBMCs or T cells enriched from blood (not recorded which). These receptors originate from a middle-aged man who had recovered from COVID-19. The CDR3 runs from the conserved cysteine through the conserved F or W. The D gene is left open where the match is weak. Size is stated for part of the rows, as once, few or many counts, or as a class when the clone is expanded.

v_gene: TRBV3-1/TRBV3-2
d_gene: NA
abundance: once
j_gene: TRBJ1-4
len: 12
CDR3aa: CASSTQGDKLFF
CDR3nt: TGTGCCAGCAGCACACAGGGCGATAAACTGTTTTTT

v_gene: TRBV15
d_gene: NA
abundance: NA
j_gene: TRBJ2-7
len: 15
CDR3aa: CATSSGGWSSYEQYF
CDR3nt: TGTGCCACCAGCAGTGGGGGGTGGTCCTCCTACGAGCAGTACTTC

v_gene: TRBV4-1
d_gene: NA
abundance: NA
j_gene: TRBJ1-2
len: 16
CDR3aa: CASSQIRTVNTYGYTF
CDR3nt: TGCGCCAGCAGCCAAATCAGGACAGTCAATACCTATGGCTACACCTTC

v_gene: TRBV5-1
d_gene: NA
abundance: NA
j_gene: TRBJ2-1
len: 16
CDR3aa: CASSGRDSNSYNEQFF
CDR3nt: TGCGCCAGCAGCGGACGGGACTCCAACTCCTACAATGAGCAGTTCTTC

v_gene: TRBV5-6
d_gene: TRBD1
abundance: NA
j_gene: TRBJ1-6
len: 16
CDR3aa: CASGDRDPYLDSPLHF
CDR3nt: TGTGCCAGCGGAGACAGGGACCCTTACCTTGATTCACCCCTCCACTTT

v_gene: TRBV11-2
d_gene: NA
abundance: NA
j_gene: TRBJ2-7
len: 14
CDR3aa: CASSLLANSYEQYF
CDR3nt: TGTGCCAGCAGCTTATTGGCAAACTCCTACGAGCAGTACTTC

v_gene: TRBV7-8
d_gene: NA
abundance: NA
j_gene: TRBJ2-7
len: 14
CDR3aa: CASSPQDGPYEQYF
CDR3nt: TGTGCCAGCAGCCCCCAGGATGGGCCCTACGAGCAGTACTTC

v_gene: TRBV7-2
d_gene: NA
abundance: NA
j_gene: TRBJ1-6
len: 14
CDR3aa: CASSLESGDSPLHF
CDR3nt: TGTGCCAGCAGCTTAGAGTCAGGGGATTCACCCCTCCACTTT

v_gene: TRBV7-2
d_gene: TRBD2
abundance: NA
j_gene: TRBJ2-3
len: 16
CDR3aa: CASSRTSGGNTDTQYF
CDR3nt: TGTGCCAGCAGCAGGACTAGCGGGGGGAACACAGATACGCAGTATTTT

v_gene: TRBV11-3
d_gene: NA
abundance: NA
j_gene: TRBJ1-1
len: 14
CDR3aa: CASSLDGRNTEAFF
CDR3nt: TGTGCCAGCAGCTTAGATGGCAGGAACACTGAAGCTTTCTTT

v_gene: TRBV2
d_gene: TRBD2
abundance: once
j_gene: TRBJ2-2
len: 18
CDR3aa: CASSETRTSGGATGELFF
CDR3nt: TGTGCCAGCAGTGAAACCAGGACTAGCGGGGGGGCCACCGGGGAGCTGTTTTTT

v_gene: TRBV11-2
d_gene: NA
abundance: NA
j_gene: TRBJ1-1
len: 15
CDR3aa: CASSPLGRMGTEAFF
CDR3nt: TGTGCCAGCAGCCCTCTGGGGCGGATGGGGACTGAAGCTTTCTTT

v_gene: TRBV7-6
d_gene: TRBD2
abundance: NA
j_gene: TRBJ2-1
len: 14
CDR3aa: CASPRREGRDEQFF
CDR3nt: TGTGCCAGCCCCAGGAGGGAGGGCCGGGATGAGCAGTTCTTC

v_gene: TRBV29-1
d_gene: NA
abundance: NA
j_gene: TRBJ2-5
len: 18
CDR3aa: CSVEDPRQAAGVSETQYF
CDR3nt: TGCAGCGTTGAAGATCCAAGACAGGCCGCGGGGGTATCGGAGACCCAGTACTTC

v_gene: TRBV13
d_gene: NA
abundance: NA
j_gene: TRBJ2-4
len: 18
CDR3aa: CASSSRLQDSLAKNIQYF
CDR3nt: TGTGCCAGCAGCTCAAGGTTGCAGGACAGTCTGGCCAAAAACATTCAGTACTTC

v_gene: TRBV5-4
d_gene: TRBD2
abundance: NA
j_gene: TRBJ2-7
len: 14
CDR3aa: CASSLAGGPHEQYF
CDR3nt: TGTGCCAGCAGCCTAGCGGGGGGCCCCCACGAGCAGTACTTC

v_gene: TRBV7-8
d_gene: TRBD2
abundance: few
j_gene: TRBJ2-7
len: 16
CDR3aa: CASSLPGTSGLYEQYF
CDR3nt: TGTGCCAGCAGCCTACCGGGGACTAGCGGGCTGTACGAGCAGTACTTC

v_gene: TRBV15
d_gene: NA
abundance: NA
j_gene: TRBJ2-1
len: 17
CDR3aa: CATSRELGRNSYNEQFF
CDR3nt: TGTGCCACCAGCAGAGAACTCGGCAGGAACTCCTACAATGAGCAGTTCTTC

v_gene: TRBV7-7
d_gene: NA
abundance: once
j_gene: TRBJ2-3
len: 15
CDR3aa: CASSLTSGSTDTQYF
CDR3nt: TGTGCTAGCAGCCTCACCAGCGGTAGCACAGATACGCAGTATTTT

v_gene: TRBV4-1
d_gene: NA
abundance: NA
j_gene: TRBJ1-2
len: 16
CDR3aa: CASSQGVGQSNYGYTF
CDR3nt: TGCGCCAGCAGCCAAGGGGTAGGACAGTCTAACTATGGCTACACCTTC

v_gene: TRBV5-1
d_gene: NA
abundance: NA
j_gene: TRBJ2-7
len: 13
CDR3aa: CASSFGSTYEQYF
CDR3nt: TGCGCCAGCAGCTTCGGGAGTACCTACGAGCAGTACTTC

v_gene: TRBV19
d_gene: TRBD2
abundance: NA
j_gene: TRBJ2-1
len: 15
CDR3aa: CASSMSGGPGHEQFF
CDR3nt: TGTGCCAGTAGTATGTCGGGAGGGCCTGGTCATGAGCAGTTCTTC

v_gene: TRBV29-1
d_gene: NA
abundance: once
j_gene: TRBJ1-5
len: 11
CDR3aa: CSPFSCQPQHF
CDR3nt: TGCAGCCCCTTCTCGTGTCAGCCCCAGCATTTT

v_gene: TRBV6-1
d_gene: TRBD1
abundance: few
j_gene: TRBJ1-1
len: 14
CDR3aa: CASPDRVENTEAFF
CDR3nt: TGTGCCAGTCCCGACAGGGTGGAGAACACTGAAGCTTTCTTT

v_gene: TRBV7-2
d_gene: TRBD2
abundance: few
j_gene: TRBJ2-2
len: 15
CDR3aa: CASSPGLASTGELFF
CDR3nt: TGTGCCAGCAGCCCGGGACTAGCGAGCACCGGGGAGCTGTTTTTT

v_gene: TRBV7-3
d_gene: TRBD1
abundance: NA
j_gene: TRBJ1-4
len: 18
CDR3aa: CASSPRGQGEGRNEKLFF
CDR3nt: TGTGCCAGCAGCCCCCGCGGACAGGGGGAGGGAAGAAATGAAAAACTGTTTTTT

v_gene: TRBV27
d_gene: NA
abundance: NA
j_gene: TRBJ1-5
len: 14
CDR3aa: CASSSGIGNQPQHF
CDR3nt: TGTGCCAGCAGTTCGGGGATTGGCAATCAGCCCCAGCATTTT

v_gene: TRBV5-1
d_gene: TRBD1
abundance: NA
j_gene: TRBJ2-2
len: 16
CDR3aa: CASSLPGQGASGELFF
CDR3nt: TGCGCCAGCAGCTTGCCGGGACAGGGGGCATCCGGGGAGCTGTTTTTT

v_gene: TRBV5-1
d_gene: TRBD2
abundance: NA
j_gene: TRBJ2-7
len: 14
CDR3aa: CASSFVGGRDEQYF
CDR3nt: TGCGCCAGCAGCTTCGTGGGAGGGAGGGACGAGCAGTACTTC

v_gene: TRBV4-3
d_gene: NA
abundance: NA
j_gene: TRBJ1-4
len: 18
CDR3aa: CASSQDIRRGHRNEKLFF
CDR3nt: TGCGCCAGCAGCCAAGATATAAGAAGGGGACACCGGAATGAAAAACTGTTTTTT

v_gene: TRBV15
d_gene: TRBD1
abundance: NA
j_gene: TRBJ2-2
len: 15
CDR3aa: CATSRDRGRARELFF
CDR3nt: TGTGCCACCAGCAGAGATAGGGGGCGCGCTAGGGAGCTGTTTTTT

v_gene: TRBV10-3
d_gene: TRBD2
abundance: NA
j_gene: TRBJ2-1
len: 19
CDR3aa: CAISESGLAGLSSYNEQFF
CDR3nt: TGTGCCATCAGTGAGTCGGGACTAGCGGGGTTGAGCTCCTACAATGAGCAGTTCTTC

v_gene: TRBV4-3
d_gene: NA
abundance: NA
j_gene: TRBJ1-6
len: 14
CDR3aa: CASSQAGRGLPLHF
CDR3nt: TGCGCCAGCAGCCAAGCGGGTCGGGGGTTACCCCTCCACTTT

v_gene: TRBV25-1
d_gene: NA
abundance: NA
j_gene: TRBJ1-1
len: 13
CDR3aa: CASSELYIAEAFF
CDR3nt: TGTGCCAGCAGTGAATTATATATCGCTGAAGCTTTCTTT

v_gene: TRBV5-1
d_gene: NA
abundance: few
j_gene: TRBJ1-1
len: 13
CDR3aa: CASSLVGVTEAFF
CDR3nt: TGCGCCAGCAGCTTGGTAGGGGTCACTGAAGCTTTCTTT

v_gene: TRBV7-6
d_gene: TRBD2
abundance: NA
j_gene: TRBJ2-7
len: 15
CDR3aa: CASSPGLGSSYEQYF
CDR3nt: TGTGCCAGCAGCCCCGGACTAGGCAGCTCCTACGAGCAGTACTTC

v_gene: TRBV11-2
d_gene: TRBD1
abundance: NA
j_gene: TRBJ2-7
len: 13
CDR3aa: CASSRQGLNEQYF
CDR3nt: TGTGCCAGCAGCCGACAGGGGCTCAACGAGCAGTACTTC

v_gene: TRBV11-2
d_gene: TRBD2
abundance: NA
j_gene: TRBJ2-5
len: 15
CDR3aa: CASSLASGAQETQYF
CDR3nt: TGTGCCAGCAGCTTAGCGAGCGGGGCTCAAGAGACCCAGTACTTC

v_gene: TRBV27
d_gene: NA
abundance: NA
j_gene: TRBJ1-4
len: 16
CDR3aa: CASSPLRGNLGEKLFF
CDR3nt: TGTGCCAGCAGTCCCCTTCGGGGAAACCTCGGCGAAAAACTGTTTTTT

v_gene: TRBV5-6
d_gene: NA
abundance: NA
j_gene: TRBJ1-5
len: 13
CDR3aa: CASSFSHVQPQHF
CDR3nt: TGTGCCAGCAGCTTCTCACATGTTCAGCCCCAGCATTTT

v_gene: TRBV28
d_gene: TRBD1
abundance: NA
j_gene: TRBJ1-5
len: 15
CDR3aa: CASSQGADNSQPQHF
CDR3nt: TGTGCCAGCAGCCAGGGGGCGGACAACTCCCAGCCCCAGCATTTT

v_gene: TRBV19
d_gene: NA
abundance: NA
j_gene: TRBJ1-1
len: 15
CDR3aa: CASSLEGAMNTEAFF
CDR3nt: TGTGCCAGTAGTCTTGAGGGAGCCATGAACACTGAAGCTTTCTTT

v_gene: TRBV7-3
d_gene: NA
abundance: NA
j_gene: TRBJ1-5
len: 18
CDR3aa: CASSPPGHSGICNQPQHF
CDR3nt: TGTGCCAGCAGCCCTCCGGGACACTCAGGGATCTGCAATCAGCCCCAGCATTTT

v_gene: TRBV6-1
d_gene: NA
abundance: NA
j_gene: TRBJ1-2
len: 16
CDR3aa: CASSEGRPRGVYGYTF
CDR3nt: TGTGCCAGCAGTGAAGGGCGGCCCCGGGGGGTCTATGGCTACACCTTC

v_gene: TRBV28
d_gene: TRBD2
abundance: few
j_gene: TRBJ2-1
len: 17
CDR3aa: CASTPAGLAGKTNEQFF
CDR3nt: TGTGCCAGCACCCCCGCCGGACTAGCGGGTAAGACCAATGAGCAGTTCTTC

v_gene: TRBV2
d_gene: NA
abundance: NA
j_gene: TRBJ2-2
len: 15
CDR3aa: CASSYGGANTGELFF
CDR3nt: TGTGCCAGCAGCTATGGCGGGGCGAACACCGGGGAGCTGTTTTTT

v_gene: TRBV10-3
d_gene: NA
abundance: few
j_gene: TRBJ1-3
len: 15
CDR3aa: CAISRTAGAGNTIYF
CDR3nt: TGTGCCATCAGTCGAACAGCAGGCGCCGGAAACACCATATATTTT

v_gene: TRBV7-9
d_gene: TRBD2
abundance: NA
j_gene: TRBJ2-1
len: 16
CDR3aa: CASSPSSSGPYNEQFF
CDR3nt: TGTGCCAGCAGCCCTTCGTCTAGCGGGCCCTACAATGAGCAGTTCTTC

v_gene: TRBV15
d_gene: TRBD1
abundance: NA
j_gene: TRBJ1-5
len: 16
CDR3aa: CATSPTEQGVNQPQHF
CDR3nt: TGTGCCACCAGCCCAACGGAACAGGGGGTTAATCAGCCCCAGCATTTT

v_gene: TRBV27
d_gene: NA
abundance: NA
j_gene: TRBJ2-7
len: 14
CDR3aa: CASRKQGGSYEQYF
CDR3nt: TGTGCCAGCCGGAAACAAGGGGGCTCCTACGAGCAGTACTTC